The 28 T cell receptor beta chains below all came from one sample that was sequenced in a study of T cells in Graves' hyperthyroidism and ophthalmopathy. TCR beta CDR3 regions were amplified from RNA. During a first-round RT-PCR of the TCR CDR3, the HTBI primer set was used. TCRdb ran MiXCR on the multiplex PCR reads and lists one entry per CDR3 protein. Of around 500,000 distinct CDR3 sequences listed, about 15% are singletons. The sample was blood. The source of these receptors is a woman aged 40 to 55 with Graves' hyperthyroidism.

The chain joins TRBV19 to TRBJ2-7, with 10 bases that match TRBD1. Germline assignment: CDR1 LNHDA and CDR2 SQIVND (reference sequence). V shed 9 bases and J 3 bases; nucleotides not matched to a gene: 2. This CDR3 has 12 amino acids. As DNA, the CDR3 is TGTGCCAGCGGACAGGGGGACTACGAGCAGTACTTC. It encodes CASGQGDYEQYF.

Many counts were recorded for this clonotype. The gene calls are TRBV20-1 and TRBJ2-5; D is ambiguous. Germline V CDR1 and CDR2: DFQATT, SNEGSKA (reference sequence). V was clipped by 5 bases and J by 2 bases, with 18 bases between them. The CDR3 totals 15 residues. This CDR3 is CSARRVSVPQETQYF. The CDR3 nucleotides are TGCAGTGCTCGCCGGGTGTCGGTCCCACAAGAGACCCAGTACTTC.

This sequence joins TRBV20-1 and TRBJ1-5; 7 bases match TRBD1. Germline values: CDR1 DFQATT, CDR2 SNEGSKA (reference sequence). The length of the CDR3 is 13 residues. Trimming took 4 bases from V and 6 from J; bases not matched to a gene: 6. The CDR3 bases are TGCAGTGCTAAACAGGGGATCGGTCAGCCCCAGCATTTT. Translated: CSAKQGIGQPQHF.

This clonotype appeared a few times. The chain has TRBV20-1 and TRBJ2-7, with D possibly TRBD2 on 7 matching bases. The CDR3 length is 11 residues. The ends were cut back, 6 bases at V and 6 bases at J, with 12 bases in the middle. Germline CDR1 reads DFQATT; CDR2 reads SNEGSKA (reference sequence). CDR3 DNA: TGCAGTGCGATGAGGGGGGGCGAGCAGTACTTC. Protein: CSAMRGGEQYF.

This clonotype was seen many times. The V call is TRBV28, the J call TRBJ2-3; the match to TRBD2 covers 7 bases. The V gene's germline CDR1 is MDHEN and CDR2 SYDVKM. The CDR3 covers 15 residues. Trimming at V came to 3 bases and at J to 1 base, leaving 4 bases not matched to a gene. CDR3 bases: TGTGCCAGCAGTTTCCTAGCGGTGGGCACAGATACGCAGTATTTT. As protein: CASSFLAVGTDTQYF. Supplemented by reference TRBV28 and TRBJ2-3, the full variable domain reads DVKVTQSSRYLVKRTGEKVFLECVQDMDHENMFWYRQDPGLGLRLIYFSYDVKMKEKGDIPEGYSVSREKKERFSLILESASTNQTSMYLCASSFLAVGTDTQYFGPGTRLTVL.

In this sample, this clonotype turned up many times. The rearrangement uses TRBV27 and TRBJ2-7; D is undetermined. The CDR3 totals 12 residues. Looked up from germline, CDR1 is MNHEY and CDR2 is SMNVEV (reference sequence). V was cut by 10 bases and J by 3 bases, with 13 bases left in between. The CDR3 bases are TGTGCCACCCAAAACATACTCTACGAGCAGTACTTC. This translates into CATQNILYEQYF.

The J gene is TRBJ2-3, the V gene TRBV18; the match to TRBD2 covers 7 bases. J lost 4 bases, V lost 3 bases, and 7 bases had no gene match. The CDR3 is 15 amino acids. The germline V gene encodes CDR1 KGHSH and CDR2 LQKENI. The CDR3 DNA reads as TGTGCCAGCTCACCGACGGCGGGAGAGGCAGATACGCAGTATTTT. Protein sequence: CASSPTAGEADTQYF. The variable domain in full, with the rest retrieved from reference TRBV18 and TRBJ2-3, is NAGVMQNPRHLVRRRGQEARLRCSPMKGHSHVYWYRQLPEEGLKFMVYLQKENIIDESGMPKERFSAEFPKEGPSILRIQQVVRGDSAAYFCASSPTAGEADTQYFGPGTRLTVL.

This chain joins TRBV11-2 and TRBJ2-2, with 7 bases matching TRBD2. CDR3 size: 16 residues. CDR1 is SGHAT, CDR2 FQNNGV, per germline. With V trimmed by 1 base and J by 1 base, 3 bases remained unmatched. The CDR3 sequence is CASSLVAGENTGELFF. The CDR3 DNA sequence: TGTGCCAGCAGCTTAGTCGCGGGAGAGAACACCGGGGAGCTGTTTTTT.

In regard to this clonotype: A much larger clone lies one base from this, so it may be a read error. The gene calls are TRBV20-1 and TRBJ2-7, with 13 bases lining up with TRBD2. Germline loops: CDR1 DFQATT, CDR2 SNEGSKA (reference sequence). This CDR3 spans 17 amino acids. The CDR3 region is CSARNHPGLAGSCEQYF. As DNA, the CDR3 is TGCAGTGCTAGAAATCATCCGGGACTAGCGGGGTCCTGCGAGCAGTACTTC.

This clonotype was seen a handful of times. This chain connects TRBV5-1 to TRBJ2-7; D could derive from TRBD1 or TRBD2 (5 bases each). This CDR3 contains 15 residues. V gave up 0 bases and J gave up 4 bases, with 14 bases separating them. Germline V gene sequence: CDR1 SGHRS, CDR2 YFSETQ. CDR3 sequence: CASSLGQPGPYEQYF. CDR3 nucleotide sequence: TGCGCCAGCAGCTTGGGTCAGCCGGGACCATACGAGCAGTACTTC. Together with reference TRBV5-1 and TRBJ2-7, the CDR3 gives the full variable domain: KAGVTQTPRYLIKTRGQQVTLSCSPISGHRSVSWYQQTPGQGLQFLFEYFSETQRNKGNFPGRFSGRQFSNSRSEMNVSTLELGDSALYLCASSLGQPGPYEQYFGPGTRLTVT.

This clonotype was observed many times. This chain connects TRBV2 to TRBJ1-4; D might be TRBD1 (6 bases). This CDR3 spans 16 amino acids. The germline gives CDR1 SNHLY, CDR2 FYNNEI. The germline V and J ends were trimmed by 5 bases and 4 bases, with 17 bases remaining between them. CDR3 nucleotides: TGTGCCAGCAGTCTCCGACAGGCCATAGTTAATGAAAAACTGTTTTTT. This sequence encodes CASSLRQAIVNEKLFF.

Ten or more counts support this clonotype. The V and J genes are TRBV6-2 or TRBV6-3 and TRBJ2-1; 12 bases match TRBD2. CDR1 is MNHEY, CDR2 SVGEGT, per germline. Trimming cost V 6 bases and J 2 bases; bases outside gene matches: 11. The CDR3 totals 18 residues. The DNA for the CDR3 is TGTGCCAGCAGAGGACTAGCGGGGTTGTTTGGGGCCTACAATGAGCAGTTCTTC. The encoded protein is CASRGLAGLFGAYNEQFF.

V usage is TRBV10-1 and J usage is TRBJ2-7, with D tentatively TRBD2 (6 bases). V shed 2 bases and J shed 6 bases, with 11 bases lying between them. This CDR3 is built from 13 residues. Per germline, CDR1 WNHNN and CDR2 SYGVQD (reference sequence). The CDR3 reads CASSEGTLGEQYF. CDR3 bases: TGCGCCAGCAGTGAGGGGACTCTGGGCGAGCAGTACTTC.

V is TRBV9 and J is TRBJ2-7; possibly TRBD1 for D (6 bases). The germline CDR1 and CDR2 sequences are SGDLS and YYNGEE. V lost 5 bases and J 6 bases, leaving 12 bases between the germline ends. There are 12 residues in the CDR3. The CDR3 loop reads CASSILDSEQYF. The CDR3 DNA reads as TGTGCCAGCAGTATCTTGGACAGCGAGCAGTACTTC.

This clonotype has a count of ten or more. The rearrangement joins TRBV7-3 to TRBJ2-1, with 14 nucleotides matching TRBD2. The V and J ends lost 8 bases and 6 bases, in that order; junction bases with no gene match: 6. CDR1 is SGHTA, CDR2 FQGTGA, per germline. The CDR3 is 15 amino acids. CDR3 coding DNA: TGTGCCAGCCAATCCGGGACTAGCGGGAGCAATGAGCAGTTCTTC. Translating gives CASQSGTSGSNEQFF.

This clonotype was detected ten times or more. The chain employs TRBV2 and TRBJ2-7; D remains unclear. From germline, CDR1 is SNHLY and CDR2 FYNNEI. This CDR3 has 14 amino acids. With 5 bases removed from V and 2 bases from J, the gap between germline ends came to 13 bases. The CDR3 loop is CASSLTASPYEQYF. CDR3 DNA sequence: TGTGCCAGCAGTCTTACAGCGAGTCCCTACGAGCAGTACTTC. The complete variable domain, with remaining parts taken from reference TRBV2 and TRBJ2-7, reads EPEVTQTPSHQVTQMGQEVILRCVPISNHLYFYWYRQILGQKVEFLVSFYNNEISEKSEIFDDQFSVERPDGSNFTLKIRSTKLEDSAMYFCASSLTASPYEQYFGPGTRLTVT.

The V and J genes are TRBV7-9 and TRBJ2-7; 13 positions match TRBD2. This CDR3 region has 16 residues. The V gene's germline CDR1 is SEHNR and CDR2 FQNEAQ (reference sequence). V was pared by 10 bases and J by 4 bases, with 13 bases of the junction left unmatched. CDR3 coding DNA: TGTGCCATCAGTGAGTCCCCGACTAGCGGGGGGTACGAGCAGTACTTC. It translates to CAISESPTSGGYEQYF.

This clonotype showed up many times. Written as DNA, the CDR3 is TGCAGCGTCGACCTAGGGGTCAATGAGCAGTTCTTC. This codes for CSVDLGVNEQFF. V and J are TRBV29-1 and TRBJ2-1, with D perhaps matching TRBD1 (5 bases). The CDR3 consists of 12 residues. CDR1 is SQVTM, CDR2 ANQGSEA, per germline. The V gene lost 6 bases and the J gene lost 6 bases, with 12 bases spanning the gap.

This clonotype has just a few counts. The gene calls are TRBV7-2 and TRBJ2-7; 7 bases agree with TRBD2. Trimming at V came to 0 bases and at J to 6 bases, leaving 8 bases not matched to a gene. The V gene's germline CDR1 is SGHTA and CDR2 FQGNSA. The CDR3 contains 15 residues. CDR3 in amino acids: CASSLAGGSFVEQYF. In DNA, the CDR3 is TGTGCCAGCAGCTTAGCCGGCGGGAGTTTCGTCGAGCAGTACTTC.

This clonotype was detected only a few times. V gene TRBV7-9 combines with J gene TRBJ1-1; no firm D call. The V end was cut by 4 bases, the J end by 1 base, with 10 bases between. From germline, CDR1 is SEHNR and CDR2 FQNEAQ (reference sequence). CDR3 length equals 14 residues. CDR3 sequence: CASSSPPGNTEAFF. The CDR3 DNA follows: TGTGCCAGCAGCTCCCCCCCAGGGAACACTGAAGCTTTCTTT. Looking up the rest from reference TRBV7-9 and TRBJ1-1 gives the full variable domain: DTGVSQNPRHKITKRGQNVTFRCDPISEHNRLYWYRQTLGQGPEFLTYFQNEAQLEKSRLLSDRFSAERPKGSFSTLEIQRTEQGDSAMYLCASSSPPGNTEAFFGQGTRLTVV.

This clonotype showed up many times. The chain is built from TRBV2 and TRBJ1-1; D not certain. This CDR3 region has 14 residues. Germline CDR1 SNHLY, CDR2 FYNNEI. V was trimmed by 6 bases and J by 0 bases, leaving 11 bases between them. The CDR3 DNA reads TGTGCCAGCAGACTAAACCACATGAACACTGAAGCTTTCTTT. Protein: CASRLNHMNTEAFF.

This clonotype was detected ten times or more. J is TRBJ1-4 and V is TRBV4-1; D is possibly TRBD1 (6 bases). V lost 1 base and J lost 7, with 13 bases in between. Germline V gene sequence: CDR1 MGHRA, CDR2 YSYEKL. The CDR3 spans 15 residues. CDR3 sequence (DNA): TGCGCCAGCAGCCAAGTTCGGGGGCAGGGTGAAAAACTGTTTTTT. It yields the protein CASSQVRGQGEKLFF.

This clonotype was seen a few times. This chain connects TRBV30 to TRBJ2-3, with 7 positions matching TRBD1. The CDR3 is 12 amino acids. V lost 2 bases to trimming and J lost 6 bases; unmatched junction nucleotides: 2. Per germline, CDR1 GTSNPN and CDR2 SVGIG (reference sequence). The CDR3: CAWSLQGDTQYF. The CDR3 nucleotides are TGTGCCTGGAGTCTACAGGGGGATACGCAGTATTTT.

Many counts were recorded for this clonotype. The chain recombines TRBV3-1 with TRBJ2-7, with 10 positions matching TRBD1. This CDR3 contains 15 residues. V shed 1 base, J shed 7 bases, and the junction held 7 bases outside the gene matches. Germline CDR1 is LGHDT and CDR2 is YNNKEL (reference sequence). The CDR3 loop reads CASSQVGQGPKEQYF. In DNA, the CDR3 is TGTGCCAGCAGCCAAGTGGGACAGGGGCCAAAGGAGCAGTACTTC.

The chain links TRBV20-1 to TRBJ2-5, with 7 positions matching TRBD2. The CDR3 sequence is 14 residues long. The V gene's germline CDR1 is DFQATT and CDR2 SNEGSKA (reference sequence). Losses at the gene ends were 5 bases for V and 5 bases for J; bases not matched to a gene: 11. Written as DNA, the CDR3 is TGCAGTGCTCCCGGGGGGTGGGTGGGGGAGACCCAGTACTTC. Amino acids: CSAPGGWVGETQYF.

The rearrangement joins TRBV28 to TRBJ2-5; 13 bases are a match to TRBD2. Germline V gene lookup returns CDR1 MDHEN and CDR2 SYDVKM. The CDR3 extends over 15 amino acids. V shed 10 bases and J 2 bases; nucleotides not matched to a gene: 7. CDR3 residues: CATGTSGDHQETQYF. Written as DNA, the CDR3 is TGTGCCACCGGGACTAGCGGGGACCATCAAGAGACCCAGTACTTC.

This sequence joins TRBV20-1 and TRBJ2-1; D assignment may be TRBD1 or TRBD2 (5 bases each). The CDR3 runs 13 residues. V lost 8 bases, J lost 1 base, and 12 bases lay in between. Germline CDR1 is DFQATT and CDR2 is SNEGSKA (reference sequence). CDR3 coding DNA: TGCAGTATTTCGGGACCATCCTACAATGAGCAGTTCTTC. This sequence encodes CSISGPSYNEQFF.

The sample holds many counts of this clonotype. V is TRBV18 and J is TRBJ1-1, with unresolved D. The germline gives CDR1 KGHSH, CDR2 LQKENI. Trimming took 2 bases from V and 1 from J, leaving 8 bases between them. The CDR3 length is 14 residues. DNA for the CDR3: TGTGCCAGCTCACCATTTTCGGGGAACACTGAAGCTTTCTTT. The encoded protein is CASSPFSGNTEAFF.